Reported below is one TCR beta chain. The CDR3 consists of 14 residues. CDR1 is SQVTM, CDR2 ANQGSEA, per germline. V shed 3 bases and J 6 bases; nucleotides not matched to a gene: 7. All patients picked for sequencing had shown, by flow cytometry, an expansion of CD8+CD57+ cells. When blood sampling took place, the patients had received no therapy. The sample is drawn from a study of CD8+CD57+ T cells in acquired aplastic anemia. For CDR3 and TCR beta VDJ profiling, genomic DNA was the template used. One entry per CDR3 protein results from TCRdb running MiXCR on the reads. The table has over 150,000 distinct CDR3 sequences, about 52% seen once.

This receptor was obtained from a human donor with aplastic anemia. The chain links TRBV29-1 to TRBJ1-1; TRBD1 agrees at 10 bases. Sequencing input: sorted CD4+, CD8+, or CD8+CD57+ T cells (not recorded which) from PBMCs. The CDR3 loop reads CSVDPGQGEPEAFF. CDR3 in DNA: TGCAGCGTTGATCCCGGACAGGGGGAGCCTGAAGCTTTCTTT. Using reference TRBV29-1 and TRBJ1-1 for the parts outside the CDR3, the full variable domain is SAVISQKPSRDICQRGTSLTIQCQVDSQVTMMFWYRQQPGQSLTLIATANQGSEATYESGFVIDKFPISRPNLTFSTLTVSNMSPEDSSIYLCSVDPGQGEPEAFFGQGTRLTVV.